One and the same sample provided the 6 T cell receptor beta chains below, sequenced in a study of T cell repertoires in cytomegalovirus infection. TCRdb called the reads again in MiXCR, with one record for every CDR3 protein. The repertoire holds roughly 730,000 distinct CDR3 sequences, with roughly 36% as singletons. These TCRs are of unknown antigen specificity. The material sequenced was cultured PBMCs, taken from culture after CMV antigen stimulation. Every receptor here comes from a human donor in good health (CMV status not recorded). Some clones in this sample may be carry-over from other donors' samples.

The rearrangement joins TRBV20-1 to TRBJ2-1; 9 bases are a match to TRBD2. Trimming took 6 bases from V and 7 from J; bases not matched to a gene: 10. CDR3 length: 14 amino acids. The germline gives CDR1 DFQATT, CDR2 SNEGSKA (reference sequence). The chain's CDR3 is CSARRGLAGNEQFF. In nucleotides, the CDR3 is TGCAGTGCGCGAAGGGGACTAGCCGGGAATGAGCAGTTCTTC.

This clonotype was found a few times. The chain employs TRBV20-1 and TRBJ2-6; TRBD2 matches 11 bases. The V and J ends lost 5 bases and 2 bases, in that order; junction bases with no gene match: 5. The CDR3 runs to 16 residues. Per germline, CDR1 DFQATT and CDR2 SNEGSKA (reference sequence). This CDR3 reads CSALAGGPPGANVLTF. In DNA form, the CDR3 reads TGCAGTGCTTTAGCGGGAGGGCCTCCTGGGGCCAACGTCCTGACTTTC.

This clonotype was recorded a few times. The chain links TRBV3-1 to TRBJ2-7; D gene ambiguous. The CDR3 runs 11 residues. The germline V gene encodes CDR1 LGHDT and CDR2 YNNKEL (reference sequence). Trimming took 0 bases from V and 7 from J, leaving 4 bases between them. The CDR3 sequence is CASSQEREQYF. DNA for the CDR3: TGTGCCAGCAGCCAAGAGAGAGAGCAGTACTTC.

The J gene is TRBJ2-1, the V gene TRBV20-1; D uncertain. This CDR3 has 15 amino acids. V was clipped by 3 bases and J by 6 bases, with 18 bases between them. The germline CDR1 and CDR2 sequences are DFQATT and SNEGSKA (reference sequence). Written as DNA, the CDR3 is TGCAGTGCTAGTGTGCCCTCTCCAGCCTTCAATGAGCAGTTCTTC. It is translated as CSASVPSPAFNEQFF.

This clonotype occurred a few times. The CDR3: CSVATSGSTDTQYF. CDR3 DNA sequence: TGCAGCGTTGCGACTAGCGGGAGCACAGATACGCAGTATTTT. The rearrangement joins TRBV29-1 to TRBJ2-3, with 10 bases matching TRBD2. In germline, CDR1 is SQVTM, CDR2 ANQGSEA. This CDR3 is 14 amino acids long. The ends lost 4 bases at V and 0 bases at J; junction bases unmatched: 1.

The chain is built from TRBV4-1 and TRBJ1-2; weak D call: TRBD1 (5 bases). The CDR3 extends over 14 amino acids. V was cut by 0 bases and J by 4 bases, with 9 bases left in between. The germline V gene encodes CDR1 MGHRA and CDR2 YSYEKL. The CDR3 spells CASSQDLGLYGYTF. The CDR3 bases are TGCGCCAGCAGCCAAGATCTGGGACTCTATGGCTACACCTTC.